Listed here are 25 T cell receptor beta chains from one sample, sequenced in a study of cytomegalovirus exposure and HLA in healthy donors. Generated by immunoSEQ multiplex PCR, the TCRdb table keeps only in-frame clones and is missing some. This sample has 250,000 to 400,000 clones, with approximately 91% found just once. The material sequenced was PBMCs. The receptors stem from a man younger than 45 in good health and CMV-seronegative.

The chain carries TRBV4-1 and TRBJ1-2; no definite D call. The CDR3 loop spans 15 amino acids. The germline V gene encodes CDR1 MGHRA and CDR2 YSYEKL. V dropped 1 base and J dropped 1 base, with 10 bases sitting between them. CDR3 bases: TGCGCCAGCAGCCAAGGTAGAGTTGATAACTATGGCTACACCTTC. Translation: CASSQGRVDNYGYTF.

The chain couples TRBV6-5 to TRBJ2-7; 9 bases are shared with TRBD1. The CDR3 has 15 amino acids. The germline V gene encodes CDR1 MNHEY and CDR2 SVGAGI. J was trimmed by 6 bases and V by 0 bases; bases with no gene match: 6. Here the CDR3 DNA reads TGTGCCAGCAGTTACTCCGGGACAGGGTCCCCCGAGCAGTACTTC. Translated: CASSYSGTGSPEQYF.

The chain combines TRBV19 with TRBJ2-6; D may be TRBD2 (6 bases). CDR1 is LNHDA, CDR2 SQIVND, per germline (reference sequence). V gave up 8 bases and J gave up 2 bases, with 25 bases separating them. This CDR3 is 19 amino acids long. This CDR3 is CASLVEGNLHNTGANVLTF. In DNA, the CDR3 is TGTGCCAGTCTTGTGGAGGGGAACTTACACAATACTGGGGCCAACGTCCTGACTTTC. The whole variable domain, filled in from reference TRBV19 and TRBJ2-6, reads DGGITQSPKYLFRKEGQNVTLSCEQNLNHDAMYWYRQDPGQGLRLIYYSQIVNDFQKGDIAEGYSVSREKKESFPLTVTSAQKNPTAFYLCASLVEGNLHNTGANVLTFGAGSRLTVL.

This clone occurred a few times. The genes are TRBV5-1 and TRBJ2-7; TRBD2 aligns across 8 bases. V gave up 4 bases and J gave up 0 bases; unmatched junction bases: 9. The CDR3 spans 16 residues. Germline V CDR1 and CDR2: SGHRS, YFSETQ. This CDR3 is CASSPVGGGTSYEQYF. Written as DNA, the CDR3 is TGCGCCAGCAGCCCGGTCGGCGGGGGGACCTCCTACGAGCAGTACTTC.

V gene TRBV5-1 combines with J gene TRBJ1-5; 9 bases map to TRBD1. Germline CDR1 is SGHRS and CDR2 is YFSETQ. The V gene end was trimmed by 4 bases and the J gene end by 6 bases; junction bases not matched to a gene: 5. CDR3 length: 14 residues. The chain's CDR3 is CASSPGQGGQPQHF. Written as DNA, the CDR3 is TGCGCCAGCAGCCCGGGACAGGGAGGTCAGCCCCAGCATTTT.

CDR3 in amino acids: CAWSVTRNTEAFF. The DNA of the CDR3 is TGTGCCTGGAGTGTAACCAGGAACACTGAAGCTTTCTTT. V is TRBV30 and J is TRBJ1-1, with unresolved D. The germline gives CDR1 GTSNPN, CDR2 SVGIG (reference sequence). The CDR3 spans 13 residues. Trimming took 0 bases from V and 1 from J, leaving 6 bases between them.

V usage is TRBV5-1 and J usage is TRBJ2-1; the match to TRBD1 covers 8 bases. This CDR3 contains 14 residues. V lost 3 bases to trimming and J lost 3 bases; unmatched junction nucleotides: 2. The germline V gene has CDR1 SGHRS and CDR2 YFSETQ. The CDR3 nucleotides are TGCGCCAGCAGCTCCGGACAGGGCTACAATGAGCAGTTCTTC. This codes for CASSSGQGYNEQFF.

This chain links TRBV4-1 with TRBJ1-5, with D hard to call. The V and J ends lost 7 bases and 2 bases respectively, with 12 bases between them. This CDR3 is 14 amino acids long. Germline assignment: CDR1 MGHRA and CDR2 YSYEKL. The CDR3 region has the DNA TGCGCCAGCACCCCCGGACTCGGCAATCAGCCCCAGCATTTT. Translating gives CASTPGLGNQPQHF.

V gene TRBV19 combines with J gene TRBJ2-4, with D uncertain. This CDR3 is 19 amino acids long. Germline V gives CDR1 LNHDA, CDR2 SQIVND (reference sequence). Trimming removed 0 bases at V and 0 bases at J, with 18 bases between. CDR3 nucleotides: TGTGCCAGTAGTATAGATCTTAGCCCGGCGGCCTTAGCCAAAAACATTCAGTACTTC. It is translated as CASSIDLSPAALAKNIQYF.

For this clone: A much bigger clone sits one base away, suggesting this may be a read error. This chain joins TRBV4-1 and TRBJ2-7; the match to TRBD2 covers 9 bases. CDR3 length: 15 amino acids. Per the germline V gene, CDR1 is MGHRA and CDR2 is YSYEKL. V shed 1 base, J shed 1 base, and the junction held 2 bases outside the gene matches. Here the CDR3 reads CASSQGTSESYEQYF. CDR3 nucleotides: TGCGCCAGCAGCCAAGGGACTAGCGAATCCTACGAGCAGTACTTC.

The V call is TRBV5-4, the J call TRBJ2-7; possible D gene TRBD1, 5 bases. V was trimmed by 4 bases and J by 0 bases, leaving 11 bases between them. CDR3 length: 14 residues. Germline V CDR1 and CDR2: SGHNT, YYREEE (reference sequence). The CDR3 region is CASSDLQGSYEQYF. The CDR3, as DNA: TGTGCCAGCAGCGACCTTCAGGGCTCCTACGAGCAGTACTTC.

The rearrangement joins TRBV7-2 to TRBJ2-3; 13 bases fit TRBD2. Germline loops: CDR1 SGHTA, CDR2 FQGNSA. This CDR3 is 16 amino acids long. Trimming removed 3 bases from V and 3 bases from J; junction bases left unmatched: 3. The CDR3 coding sequence is TGTGCCAGCAGCTTGGGACTAGCGGGGAAGACAGATACGCAGTATTTT. It codes for CASSLGLAGKTDTQYF.

The genes are TRBV5-6 and TRBJ1-1; unclear D gene. Trimming took 2 bases from V and 0 from J, leaving 8 bases between them. This CDR3 spans 14 amino acids. From germline, CDR1 is SGHDT and CDR2 YYEEEE. CDR3 protein: CASSFANMNTEAFF. DNA for the CDR3: TGTGCCAGCAGCTTTGCGAATATGAACACTGAAGCTTTCTTT.

CDR3 nucleotides: TGTGCCAGCAGCCGAGGCGGGTCGGAAGAGACCCAGTACTTC. Translating it yields CASSRGGSEETQYF. The chain joins TRBV11-3 to TRBJ2-5, with a weak D call TRBD2 (5 bases). The CDR3 has 14 amino acids. Germline V CDR1 and CDR2: SGHNT, YENEEA. Trimming cost V 5 bases and J 3 bases, with 13 bases left between them.

The chain employs TRBV19 and TRBJ1-6; no reliable D call. V shed 0 bases and J shed 11 bases, with 5 bases lying between them. The CDR3 covers 12 residues. Germline V gives CDR1 LNHDA, CDR2 SQIVND (reference sequence). CDR3 nucleotides: TGTGCCAGTAGTATAGAGGCTGCACCCCTCCACTTT. Residues: CASSIEAAPLHF.

The chain has TRBV7-2 and TRBJ2-1; perhaps TRBD2 as D (7 bases). Per the germline V gene, CDR1 is SGHTA and CDR2 is FQGNSA. CDR3 length: 15 residues. The V and J ends lost 1 base and 6 bases respectively, with 13 bases between them. The CDR3 nucleotides read TGTGCCAGCAGCTTAGGTGGGGGGGCGCCCAATGAGCAGTTCTTC. Translating gives CASSLGGGAPNEQFF. Based on the CDR3 plus reference TRBV7-2 and TRBJ2-1, the full variable domain is GAGVSQSPSNKVTEKGKDVELRCDPISGHTALYWYRQSLGQGLEFLIYFQGNSAPDKSGLPSDRFSAERTGGSVSTLTIQRTQQEDSAVYLCASSLGGGAPNEQFFGPGTRLTVL.

The chain is built from TRBV7-6 and TRBJ1-6; D not certain. This CDR3 is 15 amino acids long. Germline values: CDR1 SGHVS, CDR2 FNYEAQ. V shed 5 bases and J shed 0 bases, with 8 bases lying between them. CDR3 DNA sequence: TGTGCCAGCAGCCCTGGGCGCTCCTATAATTCACCCCTCCACTTT. It codes for CASSPGRSYNSPLHF. The whole variable domain, filled in from reference TRBV7-6 and TRBJ1-6, reads GAGVSQSPRYKVTKRGQDVALRCDPISGHVSLYWYRQALGQGPEFLTYFNYEAQQDKSGLPNDRFSAERPEGSISTLTIQRTEQRDSAMYRCASSPGRSYNSPLHFGNGTRLTVT.

The chain has TRBV5-8 and TRBJ2-2, with D unclear. V was cut by 4 bases and J by 5 bases, with 9 bases left in between. The CDR3 is made up of 13 amino acids. Germline CDR1 and CDR2: SGHTS and YDEGEE. CDR3: CASSPSWTGELFF. The CDR3, as DNA: TGTGCCAGCAGCCCCAGTTGGACCGGGGAGCTGTTTTTT.

The chain combines TRBV25-1 with TRBJ2-2; no clear D. The CDR3 runs 14 residues. The germline V gene encodes CDR1 MGHDK and CDR2 SYGVNS. Trimming cost V 2 bases and J 0 bases, with 4 bases left between them. CDR3 coding DNA: TGTGCCAGCAGTGAAGCGACGAACACCGGGGAGCTGTTTTTT. This translates into CASSEATNTGELFF.

The chain is built from TRBV9 and TRBJ2-4; 8 nucleotides line up with TRBD2. V lost 0 bases, J lost 16 bases, and 9 bases stayed unmatched. The length of the CDR3 is 13 residues. Germline lookup yields CDR1 SGDLS and CDR2 YYNGEE. The CDR3 loop reads CASSVDAGGPSYF. The CDR3 coding sequence is TGTGCCAGCAGCGTAGACGCGGGGGGCCCCTCTTACTTC.

V is TRBV5-1 and J is TRBJ2-7; 7 positions match TRBD1. The CDR3 is 14 amino acids. Per the germline V gene, CDR1 is SGHRS and CDR2 is YFSETQ. Trimming cost V 6 bases and J 1 base; bases outside gene matches: 7. The CDR3 sequence is CASTRDSLSYEQYF. The CDR3 region has the DNA TGCGCCAGCACCCGGGACAGCCTTTCCTACGAGCAGTACTTC. Drawing the rest from reference TRBV5-1 and TRBJ2-7, the complete variable domain is KAGVTQTPRYLIKTRGQQVTLSCSPISGHRSVSWYQQTPGQGLQFLFEYFSETQRNKGNFPGRFSGRQFSNSRSEMNVSTLELGDSALYLCASTRDSLSYEQYFGPGTRLTVT.

The chain carries TRBV5-4 and TRBJ2-7, with 8 bases matching TRBD2. The CDR3 sequence is 14 residues long. The trim removed 4 bases at V and 3 bases at J, leaving 6 bases unmatched. The germline V gene encodes CDR1 SGHNT and CDR2 YYREEE (reference sequence). CDR3 DNA: TGTGCCAGCAGCCTCCCGGGGGGGAGCTACGAGCAGTACTTC. Translating it yields CASSLPGGSYEQYF.

This chain joins TRBV6-1 and TRBJ1-1; weak D call: TRBD1 (5 bases). The CDR3 length is 14 residues. Trimming removed 7 bases at V and 0 bases at J, with 12 bases between. Germline CDR1 is MNHNS and CDR2 is SASEGT. In DNA form, the CDR3 reads TGTGCCAGCAAGTCCGGGGGGTTGAACACTGAAGCTTTCTTT. It is translated as CASKSGGLNTEAFF.

V and J are TRBV4-3 and TRBJ1-1; D gene uncertain. The CDR3 loop spans 15 amino acids. CDR1 and CDR2 (germline): LGHNA, YSLEER. Trimming shortened V by 2 bases and J by 2 bases, and 12 bases separated the two germline ends. The CDR3 DNA follows: TGCGCCAGCAGCCAAAGCCCAACGGGTAACACTGAAGCTTTCTTT. This gives the protein CASSQSPTGNTEAFF.

This clone showed up just once. The V call is TRBV7-7, the J call TRBJ2-2; maybe TRBD1 (5 bases). The CDR3 spans 14 residues. Germline V lookup: CDR1 SSHAT, CDR2 FNYEAQ (reference sequence). V shed 4 bases and J shed 5 bases, with 11 bases lying between them. The CDR3 bases are TGTGCCAGCAGCTGGGATAGGGGAACCGGGGAGCTGTTTTTT. This sequence encodes CASSWDRGTGELFF.